Included here is one T cell receptor (beta chain) sequence, with context. The data are from a study of blood T cell repertoires in COVID-19. Across the study: Samples of COVID-19 (acute and convalescent) were obtained from the United States, Italy and Spain. PBMCs, B-cell-depleted T cells, or T cells provided the cDNA or gDNA that made up the material.

Original analysis: Reference gene primer amplification in the assay estimated nucleated cell counts. Assay used: immunoSEQ multiplex PCR; TCRdb lists only in-frame clones, some missing. V, J and clone size are taken as reported in that table, and D and trimming were inferred from the DNA itself. The sample includes around 170,000 clones, 86% of them seen just once. V was clipped by 0 bases and J by 2 bases; unmatched bases: 3. The CDR3 is 16 amino acids. Germline V gives CDR1 SGHRS, CDR2 YFSETQ. Material for sequencing was peripheral blood. The V gene is TRBV5-1, the J gene TRBJ1-3; 9 nucleotides agree with TRBD1. This clonotype originated in a woman aged 70-85 years with acute or convalescent COVID-19. Here the CDR3 reads CASSLDGQGTGNTIYF. The CDR3 DNA sequence: TGCGCCAGCAGCTTGGACGGACAGGGGACTGGAAACACCATATATTTT.